This T cell receptor beta chain was identified in a study of blood T cells in healthy people across ages. Overall study results and limits: Using unsorted PBMCs precluded a conclusive naive versus antigen-experienced comparison.

In germline, CDR1 is SEHNR, CDR2 FQNEAQ (reference sequence). Trimming stripped 8 bases from V and 9 bases from J, with 17 bases between. The CDR3 runs 14 residues. The second PCR ran roughly 6 to 12 cycles with a sample-barcoded 5' primer and J-beta primers. Every cDNA was tagged by a template-switch adaptor with 12 random nucleotides. TCRdb ran MiXCR on the 5' RACE reads and lists one entry per CDR3 protein. The sample gives about 780,000 distinct CDR3 sequences, about 42% of which show up once; around 18% is in the top ten. In this sample, this clonotype turned up a few times. As yet, its antigen is unknown.

The sample taken for sequencing was blood. This chain joins TRBV7-9 and TRBJ1-6; D is uncertain. This TCR came from a man older than 75 in good health. The CDR3 DNA sequence: TGTGCCAGCGGCGAACGGGTGGGGATTTCACCCCTCCACTTT. Protein sequence: CASGERVGISPLHF.